These 7 T cell receptor beta chains originate from one sample sequenced in a study of T-cell reconstitution after alpha-beta-depleted transplantation in children (dated by TCRdb to 2015 to 2016). The library was made by PCR. These reads were obtained on an Illumina HiSeq 2500. TCR libraries were prepared with molecular barcoding, using unique molecular identifiers to normalize TCRbeta repertoire quantification. Starting from the raw public reads, TCRdb applied fastp trimming at Q25, assembled clones with MiXCR and retained in-frame beta chains. Each entry merges the rows of one CDR3 protein and shows their most common DNA and genes. Across this sample there are 200,000 to 250,000 distinct CDR3 sequences, with about a tenth seen only once. Together, the top ten hold under 30% of the sample. The label giving this sample's treatment or condition can be read as: allogeneic hematopoietic cell transplantation with graft depleted of TCRalphabeta T cells and CD19 B cells.

The input for sequencing was PBMCs, taken before TCRalphabeta/CD19-depleted stem cell transplant. Receptors originate from a child under two years old with acute myeloid leukemia, due to receive a stem cell transplant.

This clonotype was detected ten times or more. This chain links TRBV5-1 with TRBJ2-1; D unresolved. Germline assignment: CDR1 SGHRS and CDR2 YFSETQ. The CDR3 consists of 17 residues. V shed 0 bases and J shed 0 bases, with 13 bases lying between them. CDR3 in amino acids: CASSLAEAASSYNEQFF. The CDR3 DNA reads as TGCGCCAGCAGCTTGGCCGAGGCGGCCTCCTCCTACAATGAGCAGTTCTTC.

This clonotype was observed at least ten times. The chain employs TRBV20-1 and TRBJ2-1; 7 bases are shared with TRBD2. V dropped 3 bases and J dropped 2; count of bases not matched to a gene: 4. The CDR3 loop spans 14 amino acids. Germline-derived CDR1 and CDR2 are DFQATT and SNEGSKA (reference sequence). CDR3 DNA: TGCAGTGCTAGCAGCGGGGTGGCCTACAATGAGCAGTTCTTC. It is translated as CSASSGVAYNEQFF.

This clonotype has a count of ten or more. This chain connects TRBV30 to TRBJ1-4; the match to TRBD1 covers 7 bases. This CDR3 comprises 13 residues. Germline V gene lookup returns CDR1 GTSNPN and CDR2 SVGIG (reference sequence). V shed 2 bases, J shed 7 bases, and the junction held 4 bases outside the gene matches. Written as DNA, the CDR3 is TGTGCCTGGAGTAGGGGGCATGGTGAAAAACTGTTTTTT. Its protein is CAWSRGHGEKLFF.

There are many counts of this clonotype. V is TRBV20-1 and J is TRBJ1-6, with D possibly TRBD1 on 6 matching bases. V was cut by 1 base and J by 0 bases, with 16 bases left in between. Per germline, CDR1 DFQATT and CDR2 SNEGSKA (reference sequence). The length of the CDR3 is 18 residues. The CDR3 DNA reads TGCAGTGCTAGAGTCACCCGGGGGCAAAGCTCCTATAATTCACCCCTCCACTTT. Encoded protein: CSARVTRGQSSYNSPLHF.

This clonotype was seen a handful of times. The J gene is TRBJ2-1, the V gene TRBV29-1; D might be TRBD2 (6 bases). Germline lookup yields CDR1 SQVTM and CDR2 ANQGSEA. Trimming took off 7 bases at V and 3 bases at J, with 13 bases between the two ends. CDR3 length: 13 residues. The CDR3 DNA follows: TGCAGCGGAAGCGGGCGCCTCTACAATGAGCAGTTCTTC. Translating it yields CSGSGRLYNEQFF.

This clonotype was seen repeatedly, ten times or more. J is TRBJ2-3 and V is TRBV7-9; maybe TRBD2 (6 bases). V lost 5 bases, J lost 1 base, and 16 bases lay in between. Germline CDR1 reads SEHNR; CDR2 reads FQNEAQ (reference sequence). CDR3 length equals 16 residues. The CDR3, as DNA: TGTGCCAGCAGCCACTCCCTGGGGGAGGGCACAGATACGCAGTATTTT. Protein product: CASSHSLGEGTDTQYF.

The sample holds many counts of this clonotype. The genes are TRBV5-1 and TRBJ1-3; D gene uncertain. The germline V and J ends were trimmed by 4 bases and 0 bases, with 8 bases remaining between them. Germline-derived CDR1 and CDR2 are SGHRS and YFSETQ. This CDR3 contains 14 residues. CDR3 amino acids: CASSMASSGNTIYF. CDR3 DNA: TGCGCCAGCAGCATGGCCAGCTCTGGAAACACCATATATTTT.